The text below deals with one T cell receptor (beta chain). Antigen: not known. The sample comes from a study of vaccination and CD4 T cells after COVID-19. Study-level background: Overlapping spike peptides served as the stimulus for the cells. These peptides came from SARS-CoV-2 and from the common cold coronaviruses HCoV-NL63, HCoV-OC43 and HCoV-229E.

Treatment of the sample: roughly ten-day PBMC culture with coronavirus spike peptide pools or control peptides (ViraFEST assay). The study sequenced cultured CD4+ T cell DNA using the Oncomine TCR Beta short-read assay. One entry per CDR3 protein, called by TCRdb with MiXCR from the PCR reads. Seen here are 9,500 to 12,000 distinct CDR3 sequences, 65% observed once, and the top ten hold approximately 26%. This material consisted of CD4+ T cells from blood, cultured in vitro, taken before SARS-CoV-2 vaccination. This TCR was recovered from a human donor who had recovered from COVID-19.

The CDR3: CASNPPFTDTQYF. The CDR3 region has the DNA TGTGCCAGCAACCCTCCCTTCACAGATACGCAGTATTTT. The gene calls are TRBV2 and TRBJ2-3; unclear D gene. Germline-derived CDR1 and CDR2 are SNHLY and FYNNEI. V lost 7 bases and J lost 2, with 10 bases in between. CDR3 length equals 13 residues.